This T cell receptor (beta chain) was found in a study of blood T cells in healthy people across ages. Broader study findings: Changes seen in expanded clonotypes were possibly confounded by donor CMV status left unknown.

CDR1 and CDR2 (germline): SGHAT, FQNNGV. V lost 0 bases to trimming and J lost 1 base, with 6 bases between them. This CDR3 contains 14 residues. A second about 7 to 11 cycle PCR used barcoded and J-beta primers. A 12-random-nucleotide template-switch adaptor tagged each cDNA molecule. MiXCR, applied by TCRdb to the 5' RACE reads, yields one record per CDR3 protein. The sample contains some 1.6 million distinct CDR3 sequences, approximately 32% of which appear only once. Turning to this clonotype: The antigen is unknown.

Researchers report isolating at least 7 million PBMCs per sample. Extractions gave at least 5.5 micrograms of total RNA per sample. This chain uses TRBV11-2 with TRBJ1-1, with D unresolved. Sample: blood. The source of this sequence is a woman aged 25 to 39 in good health. The CDR3 loop is CASSLDLANTEAFF. In nucleotides, the CDR3 is TGTGCCAGCAGCTTAGATTTGGCGAACACTGAAGCTTTCTTT. Supplemented by reference TRBV11-2 and TRBJ1-1, the full variable domain reads EAGVAQSPRYKIIEKRQSVAFWCNPISGHATLYWYQQILGQGPKLLIQFQNNGVVDDSQLPKDRFSAERLKGVDSTLKIQPAKLEDSAVYLCASSLDLANTEAFFGQGTRLTVV.